The clone carrying this TCR beta chain was counted between two and nine times. Its antigen is currently unknown. This sample includes further DNA sequences coding for the same CDR3. The PCR had 60 Vbeta and 13 Jbeta primers. The protocol was immunoSEQ multiplex PCR, while the TCRdb copy is restricted to in-frame clones and leaves out a portion. This table holds some 110,000 clones, around three quarters found once. The sample comes from a study of cytomegalovirus exposure and HLA in healthy donors. CDR3 length: 15 residues. V lost 6 bases and J lost 0; bases outside the gene matches: 7. Germline V gene lookup returns CDR1 MDHEN and CDR2 SYDVKM. Broader study findings: Using a false discovery rate of 0.05, a later analysis showed that approximately 16,000 TCR beta sequences were associated with HLA alleles. Certain sequence variants were highly shared and formed a cluster, and this cluster was likely a sequencing artifact.

The chain combines TRBV28 with TRBJ1-2, with 7 bases that match TRBD1. The specimen was PBMCs. The source of this sequence is a woman under 30 in good health and CMV-seropositive. DNA of the CDR3: TGTGCCAGCAGGGCCGGGACAGCAACTAACTATGGCTACACCTTC. This translates into CASRAGTATNYGYTF.